These 24 T cell receptor beta chains share one sample of origin, sequenced in a study of T cell responses to AZD1222 COVID-19 vaccine (dated by TCRdb to about 2021). Receptors were amplified or captured by the immunoSEQ multiplex PCR assay. TCRdb obtained this table from immuneACCESS and retained in-frame rearrangements with V and J assigned. These tables miss some clones; where compared with another copy, unresolved V genes account for less than half of the shortfall, and the remainder is unexplained. The sample table holds approximately 160,000 clones, of which roughly nine tenths were seen once. In total, the top ten clones hold 2.5% to 3% of the sample. The time point tag for this specimen amounts to: baseline before first vaccination. The material sequenced was peripheral blood, taken on day 0 of AZD1222 vaccination. These receptor sequences come from an adult in good health.

The V and J genes are TRBV4-2 and TRBJ2-6; 8 bases match TRBD1. Trimming took 0 bases from V and 2 from J; bases not matched to a gene: 9. Germline loops: CDR1 LGHNA, CDR2 YNFKEQ. This CDR3 is built from 19 residues. The CDR3: CASSQESMPGGAGANVLTF. In DNA, the CDR3 is TGTGCCAGCAGCCAAGAATCTATGCCAGGGGGCGCTGGGGCCAACGTCCTGACTTTC.

The gene calls are TRBV6-2 or TRBV6-3 and TRBJ1-1, with D unresolved. The CDR3 has 16 residues. The germline V and J ends were trimmed by 4 bases and 1 base, with 16 bases remaining between them. In germline, CDR1 is MNHEY, CDR2 SVGEGT. CDR3 in amino acids: CASSSPTSAKNTEAFF. Written as DNA, the CDR3 is TGTGCCAGCAGTTCCCCGACCTCAGCGAAGAACACTGAAGCTTTCTTT.

The chain's CDR3 is CASSSAWGTGELFF. The CDR3 region has the DNA TGTGCCAGCAGCTCCGCCTGGGGCACCGGGGAGCTGTTTTTT. The V gene is TRBV11-3, the J gene TRBJ2-2; D not certain. Germline CDR1 is SGHNT and CDR2 is YENEEA. CDR3 length: 14 amino acids. Trimming took off 4 bases at V and 4 bases at J, with 10 bases between the two ends. Supplemented by reference TRBV11-3 and TRBJ2-2, the full variable domain reads EAGVVQSPRYKIIEKKQPVAFWCNPISGHNTLYWYLQNLGQGPELLIRYENEEAVDDSQLPKDRFSAERLKGVDSTLKIQPAELGDSAVYLCASSSAWGTGELFFGEGSRLTVL.

The CDR3 region is CASSLARTGYEQYF. The CDR3 DNA reads as TGTGCCAGCAGCTTAGCGCGCACTGGCTACGAGCAGTACTTC. J is TRBJ2-7 and V is TRBV7-9; D is uncertain. V lost 0 bases and J lost 3, with 9 bases in between. This CDR3 is 14 amino acids long. Germline assignment: CDR1 SEHNR and CDR2 FQNEAQ (reference sequence).

This chain connects TRBV7-2 to TRBJ1-1; 7 nucleotides align to TRBD1. The CDR3 contains 14 residues. Germline CDR1 and CDR2: SGHTA and FQGNSA. After removal of 7 bases from V and 5 bases from J, the junction contained 10 bases not matched to a gene. CDR3 nucleotide sequence: TGTGCCAGCATTCAGGGGGTAGTAGTAACTGAAGCTTTCTTT. This sequence encodes CASIQGVVVTEAFF.

This chain uses TRBV28 with TRBJ2-2, with a possible D match to TRBD1 (5 bases). The CDR3 is 13 amino acids. Trimming shortened V by 7 bases and J by 7 bases, and 13 bases separated the two germline ends. The germline V gene has CDR1 MDHEN and CDR2 SYDVKM. CDR3 in amino acids: CASNPDNFGELFF. For the CDR3, the DNA is TGTGCCAGCAACCCGGACAATTTCGGGGAGCTGTTTTTT.

The V gene is TRBV5-8, the J gene TRBJ1-6; D is unresolved. The CDR3 runs 14 residues. V was shortened by 3 bases and J by 9 bases, with 13 bases between the two germline ends. Looked up from germline, CDR1 is SGHTS and CDR2 is YDEGEE. DNA for the CDR3: TGTGCCAGCAGCTCCACTTTTAGCGGTTCACCCCTCCACTTT. This codes for CASSSTFSGSPLHF.

This clone has just one count. The chain links TRBV5-4 to TRBJ1-1; 7 bases are shared with TRBD1. The junction had 13 bases not matched to a gene; V was cut back by 4 bases and J by 4 bases. Germline V gene lookup returns CDR1 SGHNT and CDR2 YYREEE (reference sequence). The CDR3 covers 16 residues. CDR3 residues: CASSPTSKGALTEAFF. CDR3 coding DNA: TGTGCCAGCAGCCCCACCTCGAAGGGGGCCCTCACTGAAGCTTTCTTT.

In DNA, the CDR3 is TGTGCCAGCAGCTTAGTTAGAGGGTACGCTTTCTTT. It yields the protein CASSLVRGYAFF. This chain uses TRBV7-8 with TRBJ1-1, with unresolved D. Trimming removed 1 base at V and 11 bases at J, with 11 bases between. The CDR3 has 12 amino acids. In germline, CDR1 is SGHVS, CDR2 FQNEAQ.

V gene TRBV5-1 combines with J gene TRBJ1-5; D perhaps matches TRBD1 (5 bases). CDR3 size: 14 residues. V gave up 0 bases and J gave up 3 bases, with 7 bases separating them. Germline CDR1 and CDR2: SGHRS and YFSETQ. This CDR3 reads CASSLEGTNQPQHF. As DNA, the CDR3 is TGCGCCAGCAGCTTGGAGGGGACCAATCAGCCCCAGCATTTT.

V usage is TRBV6-1 and J usage is TRBJ2-7; TRBD2 might be the D (6 bases). The CDR3 covers 13 residues. Germline loops: CDR1 MNHNS, CDR2 SASEGT. Deletions cut 1 base from V and 3 bases from J, with 7 bases between. CDR3 amino acids: CASSEVTSYEQYF. The DNA of the CDR3 is TGTGCCAGCAGTGAAGTGACTAGCTACGAGCAGTACTTC.

The chain couples TRBV5-6 to TRBJ2-3; 9 positions match TRBD2. J lost 0 bases, V lost 5 bases, and 13 bases had no gene match. Germline V gene data show CDR1 as SGHDT and CDR2 as YYEEEE. This CDR3 spans 18 amino acids. CDR3: CASRPGTSLSFSTDTQYF. In nucleotides, the CDR3 is TGTGCCAGCAGGCCCGGGACTAGCCTTTCTTTTAGCACAGATACGCAGTATTTT.

This clone has a handful of counts. This rearrangement joins TRBV12-3 or TRBV12-4 to TRBJ2-7; 7 nucleotides line up with TRBD1. Germline trimming cut 2 bases from V and 6 bases from J; bases unmatched to any gene: 4. The CDR3 extends over 13 amino acids. DNA of the CDR3: TGTGCCAGCAGTTTAACCGCAGGGGGCGAGCAGTACTTC. Protein: CASSLTAGGEQYF.

The V gene is TRBV9, the J gene TRBJ1-2, with D unclear. CDR1 and CDR2 from the germline V gene are SGDLS and YYNGEE. V gave up 4 bases and J gave up 3 bases, with 10 bases separating them. The CDR3 extends over 13 amino acids. The CDR3 DNA reads as TGTGCCAGCAGCCCAGCTGGGTACTATGGCTACACCTTC. Residues: CASSPAGYYGYTF.

The chain uses TRBV6-6 and TRBJ2-7; no reliable D call. This CDR3 is 14 amino acids long. The V gene lost 0 bases and the J gene lost 0 bases, with 6 bases spanning the gap. Germline V gene lookup returns CDR1 MNHNY and CDR2 SVGAGI (reference sequence). This chain's CDR3 is CASSYSSSSYEQYF. The CDR3 nucleotides are TGTGCCAGCAGTTACTCTTCGAGCTCCTACGAGCAGTACTTC.

As DNA, the CDR3 is TGTGCCACTTTACTTACGTGGGCAGGGACAAACACCGGGGAGCTGTTTTTT. Protein: CATLLTWAGTNTGELFF. V usage is TRBV27 and J usage is TRBJ2-2, with D perhaps matching TRBD1 (6 bases). Looked up from germline, CDR1 is MNHEY and CDR2 is SMNVEV (reference sequence). The CDR3 loop spans 17 amino acids. The V end was cut by 10 bases, the J end by 2 bases, with 23 bases between.

The chain has TRBV7-2 and TRBJ2-5, with TRBD2 identical over 8 bases. V shed 5 bases, J shed 4 bases, and the junction held 12 bases outside the gene matches. Germline CDR1 is SGHTA and CDR2 is FQGNSA. The CDR3 runs 16 residues. CDR3 DNA: TGTGCCAGCAGCGTCCATGGGCGGGGGGATGGAGAGACCCAGTACTTC. This encodes CASSVHGRGDGETQYF.

The chain uses TRBV18 and TRBJ1-1; 8 nucleotides line up with TRBD1. The CDR3 spans 16 residues. Per the germline V gene, CDR1 is KGHSH and CDR2 is LQKENI. The V segment lost 1 base and the J segment 0 bases; nucleotides outside the gene matches: 4. The CDR3 sequence: CASSPRGDRLNTEAFF. DNA of the CDR3: TGTGCCAGCTCACCACGGGGGGACAGGCTGAACACTGAAGCTTTCTTT.

The gene calls are TRBV14 and TRBJ1-1; D gene ambiguous. CDR3 length: 18 residues. With 3 bases removed from V and 0 bases from J, the gap between germline ends came to 20 bases. Per the germline V gene, CDR1 is SGHDN and CDR2 is FVKESK. CDR3: CASSQTFGLNGLNTEAFF. CDR3 nucleotide sequence: TGTGCCAGCAGCCAGACTTTCGGTCTAAACGGTCTGAACACTGAAGCTTTCTTT.

The V gene is TRBV9, the J gene TRBJ2-3; 12 nucleotides line up with TRBD2. Trimming cost V 4 bases and J 2 bases; bases outside gene matches: 5. The germline V gene has CDR1 SGDLS and CDR2 YYNGEE. This CDR3 is built from 16 residues. The CDR3 nucleotides read TGTGCCAGCAGCATCGGGACTAGCGGGCCCACAGATACGCAGTATTTT. Protein product: CASSIGTSGPTDTQYF.

This chain connects TRBV4-2 to TRBJ2-7; no clear D. The germline V and J ends were trimmed by 0 bases and 2 bases, with 5 bases remaining between them. The V gene's germline CDR1 is LGHNA and CDR2 YNFKEQ. CDR3 length: 13 residues. The CDR3 DNA is TGTGCCAGCAGCCAAGAATTCGCCTACGAGCAGTACTTC. The encoded protein is CASSQEFAYEQYF.

The genes are TRBV6-5 and TRBJ2-2; 12 nucleotides agree with TRBD1. The CDR3 loop spans 15 amino acids. V lost 6 bases, J lost 4 bases, and 3 bases stayed unmatched. Germline V gene lookup returns CDR1 MNHEY and CDR2 SVGAGI. Here the CDR3 DNA reads TGTGCCAGCAGGGGACAGGGGGCGGTCACCGGGGAGCTGTTTTTT. Translated: CASRGQGAVTGELFF.

J is TRBJ2-5 and V is TRBV3-1 (or the pseudogene TRBV3-2); 9 bases line up with TRBD2. Germline loops: CDR1 LGHDT, CDR2 YNNKEL (reference sequence). This CDR3 region has 15 residues. V lost 8 bases and J lost 5; bases outside the gene matches: 12. CDR3 amino acids: CASQTLAGVGETQYF. The CDR3 DNA is TGTGCCAGCCAGACTTTAGCGGGGGTAGGTGAGACCCAGTACTTC.

This clone occurred once. The chain combines TRBV7-3 with TRBJ2-7; D might be TRBD2 (7 bases). The CDR3 covers 15 residues. Trimming removed 5 bases at V and 6 bases at J, with 20 bases between. Germline V gene data show CDR1 as SGHTA and CDR2 as FQGTGA. The CDR3 loop reads CASSLGAGASSEQYF. CDR3 bases: TGTGCCAGCAGCCTCGGGGCGGGGGCCTCGTCCGAGCAGTACTTC.